This T cell receptor (beta chain) emerged from a study of CD8 T cells in Susac syndrome. TCR beta sequencing was performed on blood CD8+ and CD4+ T cells. TEMRA cells were enriched by FACS, while CD8+ and CD4+ T cells were obtained through a negative isolation that was performed magnetically. Germline V gene lookup returns CDR1 LGHDT and CDR2 YNNKEL (reference sequence). V lost 8 bases to trimming and J lost 14 bases, with 17 bases between them. The CDR3 extends over 11 amino acids. With random hexamers, reverse transcription was performed on roughly 0.45 to 1 ug of RNA. TCRdb called the immunoSEQ multiplex PCR reads again in MiXCR, with one record for every CDR3 protein. The table has more than 150,000 distinct CDR3 sequences, around 95% seen once; the top ten hold under 0.15%.

The rearrangement joins TRBV3-1 to TRBJ2-3; D gene uncertain. The sequencing input was CD4+ T cells from PBMCs. The source is a human donor in good health. CDR3 loop: CASHDGGFPYF. CDR3 sequence (DNA): TGTGCCAGCCATGACGGTGGGTTCCCGTATTTT.